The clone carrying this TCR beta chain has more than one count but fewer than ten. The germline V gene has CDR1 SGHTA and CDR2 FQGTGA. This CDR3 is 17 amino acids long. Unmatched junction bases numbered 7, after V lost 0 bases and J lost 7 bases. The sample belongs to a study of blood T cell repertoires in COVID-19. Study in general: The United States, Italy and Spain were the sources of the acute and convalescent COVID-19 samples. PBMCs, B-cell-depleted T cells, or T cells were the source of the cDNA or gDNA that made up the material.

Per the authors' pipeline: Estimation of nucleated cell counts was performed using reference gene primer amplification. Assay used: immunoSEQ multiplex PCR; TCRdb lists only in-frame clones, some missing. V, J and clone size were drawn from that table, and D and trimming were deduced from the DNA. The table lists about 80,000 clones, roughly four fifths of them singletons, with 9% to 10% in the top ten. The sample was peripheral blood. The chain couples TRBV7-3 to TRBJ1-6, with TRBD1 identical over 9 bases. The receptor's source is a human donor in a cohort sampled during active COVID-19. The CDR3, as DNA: TGTGCCAGCAGCTTAACGGGGACAGGGAATTTCAATTCACCCCTCCACTTT. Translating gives CASSLTGTGNFNSPLHF.